The 32 T cell receptor beta chains below come from one sample, sequenced in a study of regulatory T cells in long-lasting Graves disease. Time point: newly diagnosed GD, antithyroid drugs for less than 3 months. Making the TCR library involved RNA that had been extracted from PBMCs. TCR beta libraries were built with iRepertoire HTBI primers and Arm-PCR of CDR3 regions. TCRdb reanalysed the multiplex PCR reads using MiXCR and keeps one entry per CDR3 protein. The sample records 500,000 or so distinct CDR3 sequences, about 16% being singletons. The same data also went into a second study, on T cells in Graves' hyperthyroidism and ophthalmopathy.

The sample in question was peripheral blood mononuclear cells (PBMCs), obtained at new diagnosis, from a patient treated with antithyroid drugs. The receptors shown here come from a woman aged 40-65 years with Graves disease.

This clonotype has more than one count but fewer than ten. The chain carries TRBV19 and TRBJ1-5, with D unclear. This CDR3 is 13 amino acids long. V dropped 7 bases and J dropped 4 bases, with 11 bases sitting between them. Germline assignment: CDR1 LNHDA and CDR2 SQIVND (reference sequence). The CDR3, as DNA: TGTGCCAGTATTCGCGGGGATAATCAGCCCCAGCATTTT. Its translation: CASIRGDNQPQHF.

This clonotype was detected only a few times. This chain uses TRBV29-1 with TRBJ2-1; 8 nucleotides align to TRBD2. Germline trimming cut 7 bases from V and 4 bases from J; bases unmatched to any gene: 9. Germline-derived CDR1 and CDR2 are SQVTM and ANQGSEA. This CDR3 comprises 14 residues. The CDR3 DNA reads as TGCAGCGCCGACGGGGGGGCTGTTTACAATGAGCAGTTCTTC. It translates to CSADGGAVYNEQFF.

This clonotype has only a few counts. V and J are TRBV7-9 and TRBJ1-4; a possible D gene is TRBD1 (5 bases). V was clipped by 6 bases and J by 6 bases, with 8 bases between them. Per the germline V gene, CDR1 is SEHNR and CDR2 is FQNEAQ (reference sequence). This CDR3 region has 12 residues. In DNA, the CDR3 is TGTGCCAGCAGAGACAGTGATGAAAAACTGTTTTTT. As protein: CASRDSDEKLFF.

V usage is TRBV3-1 and J usage is TRBJ2-3, with D maybe TRBD2 (5 bases). Germline V gene data show CDR1 as LGHDT and CDR2 as YNNKEL (reference sequence). The CDR3 spans 18 residues. Trimming stripped 1 base from V and 0 bases from J, with 17 bases between. CDR3 loop: CASSQGRRGPPSTDTQYF. CDR3 coding DNA: TGTGCCAGCAGCCAAGGGAGACGGGGTCCACCTAGCACAGATACGCAGTATTTT.

This clonotype was picked up many times. The chain carries TRBV11-2 and TRBJ2-7, with 10 positions matching TRBD1. Trimming at V came to 5 bases and at J to 4 bases, leaving 8 bases not matched to a gene. This CDR3 has 15 amino acids. Germline CDR1 SGHAT, CDR2 FQNNGV. CDR3 in DNA: TGTGCCAGCAGCCTTCCACCGGGACAGGGGTACGAGCAGTACTTC. Its protein product is CASSLPPGQGYEQYF. The full variable domain, with the rest looked up from reference TRBV11-2 and TRBJ2-7, is EAGVAQSPRYKIIEKRQSVAFWCNPISGHATLYWYQQILGQGPKLLIQFQNNGVVDDSQLPKDRFSAERLKGVDSTLKIQPAKLEDSAVYLCASSLPPGQGYEQYFGPGTRLTVT.

This clonotype showed up many times. This chain uses TRBV2 with TRBJ1-1, with D unresolved. Between the trimmed V and J ends, which lost 2 bases and 1 base, there was a span of 11 bases. The CDR3 contains 15 residues. Germline V gene sequence: CDR1 SNHLY, CDR2 FYNNEI. This CDR3 reads CASSEMIVGNTEAFF. The CDR3 DNA sequence: TGTGCCAGCAGTGAAATGATAGTGGGGAACACTGAAGCTTTCTTT.

This clonotype came up a few times. V and J are TRBV12-3 or TRBV12-4 and TRBJ1-4, with TRBD1 as a possible D gene (6 bases). CDR3 length equals 16 residues. Between the trimmed V and J ends, which lost 7 bases and 3 bases, there was a span of 18 bases. The DNA for the CDR3 is TGTGCCAGCACACCAACTTCAGGGGTCGCTAATGAAAAACTGTTTTTT. This encodes CASTPTSGVANEKLFF.

The table lists this clonotype with many counts. The chain recombines TRBV28 with TRBJ2-7; D is perhaps TRBD1 (5 bases). This CDR3 region has 13 residues. V lost 2 bases and J lost 5, with 10 bases in between. Germline V lookup: CDR1 MDHEN, CDR2 SYDVKM. The CDR3 loop is CASSLQGGNEQYF. The DNA of the CDR3 is TGTGCCAGCAGTTTACAGGGCGGAAACGAGCAGTACTTC.

V and J are TRBV3-1 and TRBJ2-1; 10 bases align to TRBD2. Gene TRBJ2-5 matches the end of the DNA better, so the J call may be wrong. CDR1 LGHDT and CDR2 YNNKEL come from the germline V gene (reference sequence). This CDR3 contains 16 residues. CDR3 DNA sequence: TGTGCCAGCAGCCAAGACTTAGCGGGGGGCCGTCAGACCCAGTACTTC. Its protein product is CASSQDLAGGRQTQYF.

In regard to this clonotype: Likely a read error: the CDR3 ends without its conserved phenylalanine or tryptophan. The rearrangement joins TRBV27 to TRBJ2-7; no definite D call. CDR3 size: 20 residues. The germline V gene has CDR1 MNHEY and CDR2 SMNVEV (reference sequence). V lost 1 base, J lost 1 base, and 26 bases lay in between. This CDR3 is CASSLYPAPDGSGPSYEQYS. For the CDR3, the DNA is TGTGCCAGCAGTTTATACCCCGCCCCGGACGGATCGGGCCCTTCCTACGAGCAGTACTCC.

V gene TRBV28 combines with J gene TRBJ1-5; weak D call: TRBD1 (5 bases). CDR1 and CDR2 from the germline V gene are MDHEN and SYDVKM. This CDR3 is 14 amino acids long. Trimming took off 8 bases at V and 0 bases at J, with 11 bases between the two ends. DNA of the CDR3: TGTGCCAGCCGTGGGGCCTATAGCAATCAGCCCCAGCATTTT. It yields the protein CASRGAYSNQPQHF.

A few counts support this clonotype. V is TRBV6-1 and J is TRBJ1-1; D gene uncertain. The CDR3 length is 12 residues. Germline V gene sequence: CDR1 MNHNS, CDR2 SASEGT. With 5 bases removed from V and 11 bases from J, the gap between germline ends came to 15 bases. The CDR3 sequence: CASSPGSPAAFF. The DNA of the CDR3 is TGTGCCAGCAGTCCGGGATCACCGGCGGCTTTCTTT.

This clonotype was seen a few times. The rearrangement links TRBV12-3 or TRBV12-4 to TRBJ2-1; no clear D gene. This CDR3 is built from 13 residues. Trimming stripped 2 bases from V and 6 bases from J, with 8 bases between. CDR3 coding DNA: TGTGCCAGCAGTTTATGGGGTTCCAATGAGCAGTTCTTC. It is translated as CASSLWGSNEQFF.

A remark on this clonotype: A much larger clone differs from this one at a single base, so this may be a read error. The V gene is TRBV12-3 or TRBV12-4, the J gene TRBJ2-7, with D tentatively TRBD1 (5 bases). This CDR3 spans 14 amino acids. The CDR3 coding sequence is TGTGCCAGCGGTTTATTGACCGACAGCACCGAGCAGTACTTC. It encodes CASGLLTDSTEQYF.

This clonotype came up many times. The V and J genes are TRBV28 and TRBJ1-1, with 7 bases identical to TRBD1. The CDR3 sequence is 14 residues long. V dropped 7 bases and J dropped 7; count of bases not matched to a gene: 12. Germline assignment: CDR1 MDHEN and CDR2 SYDVKM. The CDR3 DNA reads as TGTGCCAGCACGGAACCGGGACAGACAGTTGAAGCTTTCTTT. Translation gives CASTEPGQTVEAFF.

The V call is TRBV29-1, the J call TRBJ1-2; 7 nucleotides align to TRBD1. V lost 5 bases, J lost 4 bases, and 4 bases stayed unmatched. Germline CDR1 is SQVTM and CDR2 is ANQGSEA. The CDR3 spans 12 residues. CDR3 nucleotide sequence: TGCAGCGTTCCCGGGACAGCCTATGGCTACACCTTC. This encodes CSVPGTAYGYTF. Drawing the rest from reference TRBV29-1 and TRBJ1-2, the complete variable domain is SAVISQKPSRDICQRGTSLTIQCQVDSQVTMMFWYRQQPGQSLTLIATANQGSEATYESGFVIDKFPISRPNLTFSTLTVSNMSPEDSSIYLCSVPGTAYGYTFGSGTRLTVV.

In this sample, this clonotype turned up many times. The chain combines TRBV12-5 with TRBJ2-3, with D hard to call. The CDR3 covers 12 residues. Germline lookup yields CDR1 LGHNT and CDR2 FRNRAP. V lost 5 bases and J 5 bases, leaving 8 bases between the germline ends. In DNA, the CDR3 is TGTGCTAGTGGTATCTCTCAAGATACGCAGTATTTT. This translates into CASGISQDTQYF.

This clonotype was picked up a small number of times. The rearrangement links TRBV4-1 to TRBJ2-3; tentatively, D is TRBD1 or TRBD2 (5 bases each). This CDR3 contains 14 residues. Germline V gene data show CDR1 as MGHRA and CDR2 as YSYEKL. Trimming shortened V by 2 bases and J by 6 bases, and 12 bases separated the two germline ends. The CDR3 region is CASSQPGTTDTQYF. CDR3 bases: TGCGCCAGCAGCCAACCCGGGACCACTGATACGCAGTATTTT.

In this sample, this clonotype turned up many times. The chain combines TRBV12-3 or TRBV12-4 with TRBJ2-5; the D call may be TRBD1 or TRBD2 (5 bases each). CDR3 length equals 13 residues. Trimming stripped 5 bases from V and 7 bases from J, with 14 bases between. Here the CDR3 reads CASSLSRDGTQYF. CDR3 bases: TGTGCCAGCAGTCTTTCCAGGGACGGGACCCAGTACTTC.

This clonotype has a handful of counts. This chain links TRBV2 with TRBJ1-2, with no clear D. This CDR3 region has 15 residues. Germline V gives CDR1 SNHLY, CDR2 FYNNEI. The V and J ends lost 1 base and 5 bases respectively, with 14 bases between them. For the CDR3, the DNA is TGTGCCAGCAGTGAAGTAGAGATCCCTTTATATGGCTACACCTTC. It specifies CASSEVEIPLYGYTF.

This clonotype was recorded many times. This chain uses TRBV3-1 with TRBJ2-5; D gene unclear. Deletions cut 1 base from V and 5 bases from J, with 17 bases between. The CDR3 has 16 amino acids. CDR1 is LGHDT and CDR2 is YNNKEL in the germline V gene (reference sequence). DNA of the CDR3: TGTGCCAGCAGCCAAGCTCGACCTCCAGGTCGGGAGACCCAGTACTTC. As protein: CASSQARPPGRETQYF.

This clonotype was detected a few times. The chain joins TRBV5-4 to TRBJ1-4; D unclear. This CDR3 is 16 amino acids long. V lost 0 bases and J 4 bases, leaving 13 bases between the germline ends. Germline V CDR1 and CDR2: SGHNT, YYREEE (reference sequence). This CDR3 is CASSLDGRIDNEKLFF. CDR3 bases: TGTGCCAGCAGCTTGGATGGACGGATTGATAATGAAAAACTGTTTTTT. Full variable domain (outside the CDR3, taken from reference TRBV5-4 and TRBJ1-4): ETGVTQSPTHLIKTRGQQVTLRCSSQSGHNTVSWYQQALGQGPQFIFQYYREEENGRGNFPPRFSGLQFPNYSSELNVNALELDDSALYLCASSLDGRIDNEKLFFGSGTQLSVL.

CDR3 nucleotide sequence: TGTGCCAGCACCGGACAGGGTATGTCCGGGGAGCTGTTTTTT. Translating it yields CASTGQGMSGELFF. The J gene is TRBJ2-2, the V gene TRBV12-3 or TRBV12-4, with 8 nucleotides matching TRBD1. V gave up 7 bases and J gave up 6 bases; unmatched junction bases: 7. CDR3 length: 14 residues.

Remarks on this clonotype: Being one base from a much bigger clone, this may be a read error. Lacking the conserved final phenylalanine or tryptophan, this CDR3 likely reflects a read error. This chain connects TRBV28 to TRBJ1-5; TRBD1 might be the D (5 bases). Germline V lookup: CDR1 MDHEN, CDR2 SYDVKM. The CDR3 runs to 14 residues. Trimming removed 5 bases at V and 4 bases at J, with 12 bases between. The CDR3 region is CASSGRGFNQPQHS. Here the CDR3 DNA reads TGTGCCAGCAGTGGCCGGGGGTTTAATCAGCCCCAGCATTCT.

Many counts were recorded for this clonotype. CDR3 coding DNA: TGCGCCAGCAGCTCCGGCTCCGGCACTAACTATGGCTACACCTTC. It translates to CASSSGSGTNYGYTF. The genes are TRBV5-1 and TRBJ1-2; no clear D gene. The germline gives CDR1 SGHRS, CDR2 YFSETQ. The CDR3 extends over 15 amino acids. Deletions cut 3 bases from V and 0 bases from J, with 12 bases between.

The chain recombines TRBV20-1 with TRBJ2-6, with D possibly matching TRBD1 (5 bases). CDR3 length: 18 residues. Trimming took off 2 bases at V and 0 bases at J, with 17 bases between the two ends. Germline CDR1 reads DFQATT; CDR2 reads SNEGSKA (reference sequence). The CDR3 DNA is TGCAGTGCTAGAATCAAGGGGCCTACCATCTCTGGGGCCAACGTCCTGACTTTC. Its protein product is CSARIKGPTISGANVLTF.

This clonotype was counted many times. The J gene is TRBJ2-7, the V gene TRBV11-3, with D hard to call. There are 13 residues in the CDR3. With 0 bases removed from V and 7 bases from J, the gap between germline ends came to 10 bases. Germline CDR1 SGHNT, CDR2 YENEEA. The CDR3 region has the DNA TGTGCCAGCAGCTTAGATGCTTGGCAAGAGCAGTACTTC. Translated: CASSLDAWQEQYF.

This clonotype was picked up many times. V usage is TRBV2 and J usage is TRBJ1-5; the D is unclear. This CDR3 spans 14 amino acids. Germline V lookup: CDR1 SNHLY, CDR2 FYNNEI. Trimming stripped 4 bases from V and 6 bases from J, with 13 bases between. The CDR3 spells CASSVDQDGQPQHF. Written as DNA, the CDR3 is TGTGCCAGCAGTGTGGACCAGGACGGTCAGCCCCAGCATTTT.

This clonotype was seen many times. The rearrangement joins TRBV29-1 to TRBJ1-1, with TRBD1 as a possible D gene (5 bases). Germline V gene sequence: CDR1 SQVTM, CDR2 ANQGSEA. This CDR3 has 15 amino acids. V was clipped by 3 bases and J by 1 base, with 15 bases between them. CDR3 in amino acids: CSVEVAGWTNTEAFF. The CDR3 nucleotides are TGCAGCGTTGAGGTGGCAGGGTGGACGAACACTGAAGCTTTCTTT.

This clonotype came up many times. The rearrangement uses TRBV29-1 and TRBJ2-1, with 11 bases identical to TRBD2. V gave up 4 bases and J gave up 7 bases; unmatched junction bases: 3. The CDR3 is 13 amino acids. Germline values: CDR1 SQVTM, CDR2 ANQGSEA. Here the CDR3 reads CSVVASGGNEQFF. In nucleotides, the CDR3 is TGCAGCGTTGTGGCTAGCGGGGGGAATGAGCAGTTCTTC.

This clonotype was picked up a small number of times. This rearrangement joins TRBV18 to TRBJ2-5, with TRBD1 identical over 9 bases. The CDR3 consists of 19 residues. V was pared by 1 base and J by 1 base, with 13 bases of the junction left unmatched. In germline, CDR1 is KGHSH, CDR2 LQKENI. As DNA, the CDR3 is TGTGCCAGCTCACCACGACCACCGGGACAGGGTAACTCCCAAGAGACCCAGTACTTC. It is translated as CASSPRPPGQGNSQETQYF.

This clonotype has a count of ten or more. The rearrangement joins TRBV28 to TRBJ1-5; D might be TRBD1 (6 bases). Germline CDR1 MDHEN, CDR2 SYDVKM. The CDR3 is 13 residues long. With 10 bases removed from V and 4 bases from J, the gap between germline ends came to 14 bases. CDR3 sequence: CATSTGRNQPQHF. The CDR3 nucleotides read TGTGCCACCTCCACAGGGAGGAATCAGCCCCAGCATTTT.